This T cell receptor beta chain came from a study of T cells after yellow fever vaccination. Notes on the study in general: Few clonotypes appeared in both CD4 and CD8 compartments.

V trimming: 4 bases; J trimming: 4 bases; junction bases outside the gene matches: 1. The CDR3 is made up of 13 amino acids. Germline-derived CDR1 and CDR2 are SGHTA and FQGNSA. TCRdb passed the 5' RACE reads through MiXCR, listing each CDR3 protein once. The sample includes over 130,000 distinct CDR3 sequences, 7% to 9% of them seen just once. The table lists this clonotype with many counts. What it recognizes is unknown. This receptor was identified in a man under 40 who received the YFV17D yellow fever vaccine. The sample consisted of CD4+ T cells sorted from PBMCs, taken 5 days after the yellow fever booster vaccination. V gene TRBV7-2 combines with J gene TRBJ2-7; 10 bases are shared with TRBD2. The CDR3 coding sequence is TGTGCCAGCAGCTCTAGCGGGAGTTACGAGCAGTACTTC. Its protein product is CASSSSGSYEQYF. The full variable domain, rest sourced from reference TRBV7-2 and TRBJ2-7, is GAGVSQSPSNKVTEKGKDVELRCDPISGHTALYWYRQSLGQGLEFLIYFQGNSAPDKSGLPSDRFSAERTGGSVSTLTIQRTQQEDSAVYLCASSSSGSYEQYFGPGTRLTVT.